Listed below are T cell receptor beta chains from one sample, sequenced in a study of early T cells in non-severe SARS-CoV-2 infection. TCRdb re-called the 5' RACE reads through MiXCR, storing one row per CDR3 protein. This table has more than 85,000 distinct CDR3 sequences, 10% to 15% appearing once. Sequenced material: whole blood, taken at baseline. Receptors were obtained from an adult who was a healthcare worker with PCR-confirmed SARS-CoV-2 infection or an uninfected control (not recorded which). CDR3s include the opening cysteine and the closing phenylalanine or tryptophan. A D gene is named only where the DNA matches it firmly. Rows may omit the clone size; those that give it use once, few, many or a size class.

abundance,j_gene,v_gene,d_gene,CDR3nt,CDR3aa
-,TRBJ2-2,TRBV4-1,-,TGCGCCAGCAGCCAAGACCCCAATTTGGGGGCCCGGGAGCTGTTTTTT,CASSQDPNLGARELFF
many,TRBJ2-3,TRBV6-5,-,TGTGCCAGCAGTGCGGGGTTACTCACAGATACGCAGTATTTT,CASSAGLLTDTQYF
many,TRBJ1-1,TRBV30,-,TGTGCCTGGAGTGTGCAGGCGAACACTGAAGCTTTCTTT,CAWSVQANTEAFF
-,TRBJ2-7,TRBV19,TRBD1,TGTGCCAGTAGTATTAGGACAGGACCCTACGAGCAGTACTTC,CASSIRTGPYEQYF
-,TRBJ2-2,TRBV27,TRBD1,TGTGCCAGCAGGGGATTAGGCCAGGGGGCGGCCGGGGAGCTGTTTTTT,CASRGLGQGAAGELFF
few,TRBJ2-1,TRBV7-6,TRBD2,TGTGCCAGCAGCAAAAATTCCGGGACTAGAATTTACAATGAGCAGTTCTTC,CASSKNSGTRIYNEQFF
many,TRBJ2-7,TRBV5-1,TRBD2,TGCGCCAGCAGCTTGACTAGCGGGAGCTACGAGCAGTACTTC,CASSLTSGSYEQYF
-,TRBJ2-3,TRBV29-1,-,TGCAGCGGGGAGGGGGGTACGCAGTATTTT,CSGEGGTQYF
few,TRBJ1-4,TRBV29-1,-,TGCAGCGTTCGCAACAGGACTCAGCCTAATGAAAAACTGTTTTTT,CSVRNRTQPNEKLFF
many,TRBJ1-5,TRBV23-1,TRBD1,TGCGCCAGCAGTCAATGGGACAGTAATAGCAATCAGCCCCAGCATTTT,CASSQWDSNSNQPQHF
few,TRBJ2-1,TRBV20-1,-,TGCAGTGCTAGAGATCGGATGCTAGGAGTGAATGAGCAGTTCTTC,CSARDRMLGVNEQFF
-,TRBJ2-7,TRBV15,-,TGTGCCACCAGCAATCCTCTGGCCTACGAGCAGTACTTC,CATSNPLAYEQYF
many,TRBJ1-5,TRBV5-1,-,TGCGCCAGCAGCTTGGGACAGGTCGGTCAGCCCCAGCATTTT,CASSLGQVGQPQHF
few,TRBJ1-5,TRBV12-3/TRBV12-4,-,TGTGCCAGCAGTTTAGGGCCCCTCAATCAGCCCCAGCATTTT,CASSLGPLNQPQHF
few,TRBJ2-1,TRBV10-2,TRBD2,TGCGCCAGCAGTGAGTCAGCTAGCGGGAGAGCGAGTTACAATGAGCAGTTCTTC,CASSESASGRASYNEQFF
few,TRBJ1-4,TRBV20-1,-,TGCAGTGCTAGAGAGAATCCTAATGAAAAACTGTTTTTT,CSARENPNEKLFF
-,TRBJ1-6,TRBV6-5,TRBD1,TGTGCCAGCAGTTACGACAGGGCTCATTCACCCCTCCACTTT,CASSYDRAHSPLHF
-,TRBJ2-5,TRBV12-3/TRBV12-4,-,TGTGCCAGCAAAGGGGGTAGAGAGACCCAGTACTTC,CASKGGRETQYF
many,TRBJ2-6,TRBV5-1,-,TGCGCCAGCAGCCCACCGGGCTTGTCTGGGGCCAACGTCCTGACTTTC,CASSPPGLSGANVLTF
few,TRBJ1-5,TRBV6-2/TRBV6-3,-,TGTGCCAGCAGCCGGGGAGTTGGGCAGCCCCAGCATTTT,CASSRGVGQPQHF
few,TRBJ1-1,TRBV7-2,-,TGTGCCAGCAGCTTAGTGGTCCCAATGAACACTGAAGCTTTCTTT,CASSLVVPMNTEAFF
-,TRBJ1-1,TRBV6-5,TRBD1,TGTGCCAGCAGTTTAAAGACAGGGCGGACTGAAGCTTTCTTT,CASSLKTGRTEAFF
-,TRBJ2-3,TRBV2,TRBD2,TGTGCCAGCAGTGATCCTAGCGGGGGATCAGATACGCAGTATTTT,CASSDPSGGSDTQYF
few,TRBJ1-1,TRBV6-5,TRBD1,TGTGCCAGCAGTCGATGGACAGGGGCCACTGAAGTTTTCTTT,CASSRWTGATEVFF